These 24 T cell receptor beta chains were sequenced from one sample in a study of blood T cell repertoires in COVID-19 (dated by TCRdb to the early 2020s). Libraries were made using the immunoSEQ multiplex PCR assay. In its TCRdb copy, this immuneACCESS table keeps in-frame sequences only and misses some clones. Where compared with another copy, unresolved V genes explain less than half of these, and the others have no known cause. The sample records some 100,000 clones, over 75% of which are singletons. The ten top clones hold about an eighth of the sample. Material for sequencing was peripheral blood. These receptors all stem from a human donor in a cohort sampled during active COVID-19.

The chain links TRBV6-5 to TRBJ2-2; 8 nucleotides agree with TRBD1. Per the germline V gene, CDR1 is MNHEY and CDR2 is SVGAGI. Trimming removed 2 bases from V and 1 base from J; junction bases left unmatched: 3. This CDR3 comprises 16 residues. This CDR3 is CASSYRTGMNTGELFF. The CDR3 DNA follows: TGTGCCAGCAGTTACCGGACAGGGATGAACACCGGGGAGCTGTTTTTT.

This chain uses TRBV6-5 with TRBJ2-3, with a tentative D call TRBD2 (7 bases). The CDR3 is made up of 14 amino acids. V gave up 8 bases and J gave up 0 bases, with 12 bases separating them. Germline V lookup: CDR1 MNHEY, CDR2 SVGAGI. This CDR3 reads CASGGGGSTDTQYF. For the CDR3, the DNA is TGTGCCAGCGGGGGAGGGGGGAGCACAGATACGCAGTATTTT.

CDR3 sequence: CASSPLAGSREETQYF. CDR3 coding DNA: TGTGCCAGCTCACCGCTGGCCGGGTCCCGGGAGGAGACCCAGTACTTC. The gene calls are TRBV18 and TRBJ2-5; D is possibly TRBD2 (6 bases). This CDR3 spans 16 amino acids. Trimming left V 3 bases short and J 5 bases short, with 19 bases between. Per the germline V gene, CDR1 is KGHSH and CDR2 is LQKENI.

This chain uses TRBV6-1 with TRBJ2-1, with TRBD2 matching 10 bases. Trimming took 4 bases from V and 7 from J; bases not matched to a gene: 13. The CDR3 contains 17 residues. The germline V gene encodes CDR1 MNHNS and CDR2 SASEGT. CDR3 region: CASSGHYSGGTANEQFF. The CDR3 DNA reads as TGTGCCAGCAGTGGCCACTATAGCGGGGGGACGGCGAATGAGCAGTTCTTC.

This sequence joins TRBV4-3 and TRBJ2-3; 8 bases are a match to TRBD2. The CDR3 has 15 amino acids. The ends lost 2 bases at V and 4 bases at J; junction bases unmatched: 5. CDR1 and CDR2 (germline): LGHNA, YSLEER. CDR3 sequence: CASSQSGGAADTQYF. Here the CDR3 DNA reads TGCGCCAGCAGCCAATCCGGGGGGGCCGCAGATACGCAGTATTTT.

This clone was observed a few times. The CDR3 reads CASSSGREVLTNEKLFF. The CDR3 region has the DNA TGTGCCAGCAGTTCGGGCAGGGAAGTACTCACTAATGAAAAACTGTTTTTT. V usage is TRBV28 and J usage is TRBJ1-4; D possibly corresponds to TRBD1 (5 bases). With 4 bases removed from V and 2 bases from J, the gap between germline ends came to 17 bases. Per the germline V gene, CDR1 is MDHEN and CDR2 is SYDVKM. The CDR3 length is 17 residues.

This clone was found a few times. The chain employs TRBV7-2 and TRBJ1-6; weak D call: TRBD1 (6 bases). Trimming shortened V by 2 bases and J by 10 bases, and 12 bases separated the two germline ends. Germline CDR1 SGHTA, CDR2 FQGNSA. This CDR3 is built from 14 residues. CDR3 loop: CASSLNRVKSPLHF. The CDR3 nucleotides read TGTGCCAGCAGCTTAAACAGGGTGAAGTCACCCCTCCACTTT.

The J gene is TRBJ1-6, the V gene TRBV15; D possibly corresponds to TRBD1 (6 bases). The length of the CDR3 is 15 residues. The V gene's germline CDR1 is LNHNV and CDR2 YYDKDF (reference sequence). V was clipped by 3 bases and J by 9 bases, with 15 bases between them. In DNA form, the CDR3 reads TGTGCCACCAGCAGTGGGGGGGCTCTACGTTCACCCCTCCACTTT. Translated: CATSSGGALRSPLHF.

The rearrangement links TRBV4-2 to TRBJ2-7; 10 nucleotides agree with TRBD1. The CDR3 is 15 amino acids. Germline assignment: CDR1 LGHNA and CDR2 YNFKEQ. After removal of 4 bases from V and 0 bases from J, the junction contained 3 bases not matched to a gene. CDR3 coding DNA: TGTGCCAGCAGCCGCGGGACAGGGGCCTCCTACGAGCAGTACTTC. Translation: CASSRGTGASYEQYF.

The chain uses TRBV19 and TRBJ1-2, with 10 bases that match TRBD1. With 9 bases clipped from V and 5 bases from J, the junction kept 9 bases outside the gene matches. The germline CDR1 and CDR2 sequences are LNHDA and SQIVND (reference sequence). This CDR3 contains 14 residues. In DNA, the CDR3 is TGTGCCAGCCTAAGACAGGGGGCGACGTATGGCTACACCTTC. Translating it yields CASLRQGATYGYTF.

The chain couples TRBV6-5 to TRBJ1-2; possibly TRBD1 for D (5 bases). V was pared by 2 bases and J by 9 bases, with 19 bases between. The CDR3 has 15 amino acids. Germline V gene data show CDR1 as MNHEY and CDR2 as SVGAGI. This CDR3 is CASSYRRGPVQSYTF. CDR3 sequence (DNA): TGTGCCAGCAGTTACAGGCGGGGCCCAGTACAGAGCTACACCTTC.

V gene TRBV9 combines with J gene TRBJ2-1, with TRBD2 identical over 14 bases. The CDR3 loop spans 15 amino acids. Germline CDR1 is SGDLS and CDR2 is YYNGEE. Trimming took 4 bases from V and 10 from J; bases not matched to a gene: 7. The CDR3 is CASSWTSGGPGEQFF. The CDR3 bases are TGTGCCAGCAGCTGGACTAGCGGGGGGCCAGGGGAGCAGTTCTTC.

This chain uses TRBV6-5 with TRBJ1-5; 8 bases map to TRBD1. CDR1 and CDR2 from the germline V gene are MNHEY and SVGAGI. Unmatched junction bases numbered 1, after V lost 6 bases and J lost 3 bases. The CDR3 is 13 amino acids. The CDR3 region is CASRDRDNQPQHF. The CDR3, as DNA: TGTGCCAGCAGGGACAGGGACAATCAGCCCCAGCATTTT.

The chain combines TRBV5-5 with TRBJ2-3; TRBD1 matches 10 bases. The V segment lost 4 bases and the J segment 6 bases; nucleotides outside the gene matches: 11. The CDR3 sequence is 16 residues long. In germline, CDR1 is SGHKS, CDR2 YYEKEE (reference sequence). The CDR3 DNA is TGTGCCAGCAGCCCAAGGACAGGGGGGGTGTTGGATACGCAGTATTTT. Protein sequence: CASSPRTGGVLDTQYF.

The chain carries TRBV3-1 (or the pseudogene TRBV3-2) and TRBJ2-1, with D perhaps matching TRBD2 (5 bases). This CDR3 is 16 amino acids long. The germline V and J ends were trimmed by 0 bases and 3 bases, with 12 bases remaining between them. Germline CDR1 and CDR2: LGHDT and YNNKEL (reference sequence). CDR3 loop: CASSQDPGRYYNEQFF. The DNA of the CDR3 is TGTGCCAGCAGCCAAGACCCGGGGAGATACTACAATGAGCAGTTCTTC.

The gene calls are TRBV9 and TRBJ2-1, with 16 bases matching TRBD2. CDR3 size: 16 residues. Germline loops: CDR1 SGDLS, CDR2 YYNGEE. Germline trimming cut 3 bases from V and 10 bases from J; bases unmatched to any gene: 7. CDR3 in amino acids: CASSDGTSGGAGEQFF. DNA of the CDR3: TGTGCCAGCAGCGATGGGACTAGCGGGGGGGCCGGGGAGCAGTTCTTC.

J is TRBJ2-3 and V is TRBV24-1, with TRBD1 matching 7 bases. This CDR3 has 16 amino acids. Germline trimming cut 4 bases from V and 3 bases from J; bases unmatched to any gene: 9. Germline V gene lookup returns CDR1 KGHDR and CDR2 SFDVKD. The chain's CDR3 is CATSDHRDSATDTQYF. CDR3 DNA: TGTGCCACCAGTGACCACCGGGACAGCGCAACAGATACGCAGTATTTT.

V is TRBV15 and J is TRBJ1-2; the match to TRBD1 covers 9 bases. The ends lost 3 bases at V and 0 bases at J; junction bases unmatched: 2. The germline gives CDR1 LNHNV, CDR2 YYDKDF (reference sequence). The CDR3 runs to 15 residues. CDR3 region: CATSRGTGTNYGYTF. The CDR3 DNA sequence: TGTGCCACCAGCAGGGGGACAGGGACTAACTATGGCTACACCTTC.

V and J are TRBV30 and TRBJ1-4; D may be TRBD1 (6 bases). V was shortened by 3 bases and J by 11 bases, with 13 bases between the two germline ends. The CDR3 consists of 12 residues. Germline CDR1 reads GTSNPN; CDR2 reads SVGIG (reference sequence). The CDR3, as DNA: TGTGCCTGGAGCCCGGGCGACAGGAAACTGTTTTTT. The encoded protein is CAWSPGDRKLFF.

The rearrangement links TRBV13 to TRBJ1-3; 9 bases agree with TRBD1. Trimming cost V 5 bases and J 3 bases; bases outside gene matches: 5. CDR3 length: 15 residues. Germline CDR1 PRHDT, CDR2 FYEKMQ (reference sequence). The CDR3 DNA reads as TGTGCCAGCAGCGCCGGGACAGGGTATGGAAACACCATATATTTT. Encoded protein: CASSAGTGYGNTIYF.

The V call is TRBV18, the J call TRBJ2-2, with no clear D. Germline assignment: CDR1 KGHSH and CDR2 LQKENI. The CDR3 length is 14 residues. V was shortened by 4 bases and J by 1 base, with 7 bases between the two germline ends. The CDR3 DNA sequence: TGTGCCAGCTCACTGACACTGAACACCGGGGAGCTGTTTTTT. As protein: CASSLTLNTGELFF.

This chain joins TRBV5-1 and TRBJ2-7; 8 nucleotides line up with TRBD1. This CDR3 has 14 amino acids. J lost 4 bases, V lost 4 bases, and 7 bases had no gene match. Germline V gene data show CDR1 as SGHRS and CDR2 as YFSETQ. DNA for the CDR3: TGCGCCAGCAGCGCCCAGGGGGCGGCTTACGAGCAGTACTTC. Translation: CASSAQGAAYEQYF.

This rearrangement joins TRBV18 to TRBJ2-3; 13 nucleotides align to TRBD2. The germline V gene has CDR1 KGHSH and CDR2 LQKENI. Trimming cost V 0 bases and J 5 bases; bases outside gene matches: 5. The length of the CDR3 is 17 residues. The chain's CDR3 is CASSPPGLAGERDTQYF. As DNA, the CDR3 is TGTGCCAGCTCACCACCAGGACTAGCGGGAGAGCGAGATACGCAGTATTTT.

In regard to this clone: A junction boundary mismatches the germline segment, possibly from a read error. The chain links TRBV7-7 to TRBJ2-5; maybe TRBD1 (6 bases). CDR3 length: 14 amino acids. The germline V gene has CDR1 SSHAT and CDR2 FNYEAQ (reference sequence). CDR3 in amino acids: CASSLSSGVETQYF. The CDR3, as DNA: TGTGCTAGCAGCTTATCTTCAGGGGTTGAGACCCAGTACTTC.